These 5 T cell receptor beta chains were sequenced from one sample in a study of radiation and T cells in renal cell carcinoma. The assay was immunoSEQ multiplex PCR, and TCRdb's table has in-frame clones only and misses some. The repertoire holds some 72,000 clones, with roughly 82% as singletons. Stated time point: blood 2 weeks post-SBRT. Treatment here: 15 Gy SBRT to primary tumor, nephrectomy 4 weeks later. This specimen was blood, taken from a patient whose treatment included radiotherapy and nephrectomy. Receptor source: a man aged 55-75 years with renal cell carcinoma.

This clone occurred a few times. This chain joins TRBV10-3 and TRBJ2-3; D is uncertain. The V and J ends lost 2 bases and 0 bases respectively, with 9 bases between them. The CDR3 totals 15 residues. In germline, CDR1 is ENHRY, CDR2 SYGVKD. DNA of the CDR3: TGTGCCATCAGTGAGAAAGCAGCTAGCACAGATACGCAGTATTTT. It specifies CAISEKAASTDTQYF.

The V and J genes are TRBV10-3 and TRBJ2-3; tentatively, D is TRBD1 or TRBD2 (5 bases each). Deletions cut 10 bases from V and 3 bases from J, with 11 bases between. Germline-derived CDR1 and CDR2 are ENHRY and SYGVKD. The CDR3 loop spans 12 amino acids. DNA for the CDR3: TGTGCCACCATGGGGGTTACAGATACGCAGTATTTT. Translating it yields CATMGVTDTQYF.

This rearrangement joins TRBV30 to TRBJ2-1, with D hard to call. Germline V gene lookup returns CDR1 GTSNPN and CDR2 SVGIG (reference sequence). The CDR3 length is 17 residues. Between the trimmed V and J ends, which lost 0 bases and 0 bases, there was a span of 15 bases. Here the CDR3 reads CAWSVNGPVSSYNEQFF. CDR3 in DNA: TGTGCCTGGAGTGTAAATGGGCCCGTCAGCTCCTACAATGAGCAGTTCTTC.

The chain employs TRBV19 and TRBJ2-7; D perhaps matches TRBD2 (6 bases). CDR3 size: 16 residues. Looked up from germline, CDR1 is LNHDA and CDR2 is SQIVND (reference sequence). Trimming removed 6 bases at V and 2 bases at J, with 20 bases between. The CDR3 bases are TGTGCCAGTAGCCAGCCGTCGTTGACTAGGACCTACGAGCAGTACTTC. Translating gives CASSQPSLTRTYEQYF.

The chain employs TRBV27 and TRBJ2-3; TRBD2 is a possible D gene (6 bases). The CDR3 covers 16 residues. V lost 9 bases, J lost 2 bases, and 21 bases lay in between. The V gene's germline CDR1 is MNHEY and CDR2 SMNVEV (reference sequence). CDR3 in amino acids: CARLTLRDSPTDTQYF. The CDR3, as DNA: TGTGCCAGACTTACCCTTCGGGACTCTCCCACAGATACGCAGTATTTT.